The 20 T cell receptor beta chains presented below share a single source sample, sequenced in a study of shared clonotypes between healthy human individuals. Profiled with immunoSEQ multiplex PCR; TCRdb holds only in-frame clones, not every one. The sample yields about 330,000 clones, about 74% seen once. The source material was memory CD4+ T cells sorted from blood. The subset was: CD45RA-negative fraction. The receptors shown here come from a man aged 25 to 45 in good health.

This clone was counted many times. This chain uses TRBV28 with TRBJ2-3, with 7 bases that match TRBD2. The CDR3 runs to 15 residues. Germline trimming cut 2 bases from V and 1 base from J; bases unmatched to any gene: 3. The germline V gene encodes CDR1 MDHEN and CDR2 SYDVKM. Here the CDR3 reads CASSLVRGGTDTQYF. The CDR3 nucleotides are TGTGCCAGCAGTTTAGTTCGGGGGGGCACAGATACGCAGTATTTT.

The chain carries TRBV5-6 and TRBJ2-3, with D possibly being TRBD1 (5 bases). This CDR3 region has 16 residues. The germline V gene encodes CDR1 SGHDT and CDR2 YYEEEE. Trimming shortened V by 5 bases and J by 4 bases, and 20 bases separated the two germline ends. The CDR3: CASSAQGVRRADTQYF. CDR3 coding DNA: TGTGCCAGCAGTGCCCAGGGTGTCCGCCGAGCAGATACGCAGTATTTT.

V gene TRBV2 combines with J gene TRBJ2-1, with D perhaps matching TRBD1 (6 bases). Trimming pared 4 bases from V and 12 bases from J, leaving 16 bases between. The CDR3 contains 13 residues. The germline V gene has CDR1 SNHLY and CDR2 FYNNEI. This CDR3 is CASSGDRTVGQFF. DNA of the CDR3: TGTGCCAGCAGTGGAGACAGGACCGTTGGGCAGTTCTTC.

The chain is built from TRBV6-1 and TRBJ1-2; D is ambiguous. Trimming shortened V by 3 bases and J by 0 bases, and 17 bases separated the two germline ends. The CDR3 runs 17 residues. Germline CDR1 reads MNHNS; CDR2 reads SASEGT. The CDR3 is CASSDGVSQYSNYGYTF. CDR3 nucleotides: TGTGCCAGCAGTGATGGTGTCAGCCAGTACTCTAACTATGGCTACACCTTC.

This clone has only one observation. The chain links TRBV9 to TRBJ2-1; 8 nucleotides match TRBD1. Trimming at V came to 4 bases and at J to 3 bases, leaving 6 bases not matched to a gene. The CDR3 consists of 15 residues. Germline CDR1 is SGDLS and CDR2 is YYNGEE. CDR3 amino acids: CASSPPGQGYNEQFF. The DNA for the CDR3 is TGTGCCAGCAGCCCCCCCGGACAGGGCTACAATGAGCAGTTCTTC.

The V call is TRBV4-3, the J call TRBJ1-5; no clear D gene. With 4 bases removed from V and 8 bases from J, the gap between germline ends came to 15 bases. The germline gives CDR1 LGHNA, CDR2 YSLEER. The CDR3 totals 14 residues. CDR3 DNA sequence: TGCGCCAGCAGCCGATCTGTTTTCGACAAGCCCCAGCATTTT. It is translated as CASSRSVFDKPQHF.

There are a few counts of this clone. V gene TRBV30 combines with J gene TRBJ1-2; D is unresolved. Germline V CDR1 and CDR2: GTSNPN, SVGIG (reference sequence). The CDR3 length is 11 residues. V was cut by 8 bases and J by 8 bases, with 15 bases left in between. The CDR3 bases are TGTGCCATCGACCTACCCCGAGGCTACACCTTC. It encodes CAIDLPRGYTF.

The chain is built from TRBV19 and TRBJ1-5; TRBD1 aligns across 7 bases. V lost 5 bases to trimming and J lost 7 bases; unmatched junction nucleotides: 17. CDR1 is LNHDA and CDR2 is SQIVND in the germline V gene (reference sequence). The CDR3 loop spans 17 amino acids. The CDR3 sequence: CASSLRQGRYPGQPQHF. DNA for the CDR3: TGTGCCAGTAGTCTACGACAGGGTCGATACCCGGGGCAGCCCCAGCATTTT.

The chain employs TRBV11-2 and TRBJ2-7; 11 bases line up with TRBD2. V trimming: 5 bases; J trimming: 7 bases; junction bases outside the gene matches: 10. The CDR3 runs to 15 residues. The germline V gene has CDR1 SGHAT and CDR2 FQNNGV. CDR3 amino acids: CASSPLAGGYEEQYF. CDR3 bases: TGTGCCAGCAGCCCCTTAGCGGGGGGGTACGAAGAGCAGTACTTC.

This clone was picked up many times. The V call is TRBV7-8, the J call TRBJ1-1; D remains ambiguous. This CDR3 has 16 amino acids. The germline V gene encodes CDR1 SGHVS and CDR2 FQNEAQ. V was clipped by 1 base and J by 6 bases, with 18 bases between them. This CDR3 is CASSLGGRLTGAEAFF. In DNA form, the CDR3 reads TGTGCCAGCAGCTTAGGTGGTCGGCTCACTGGGGCTGAAGCTTTCTTT.

This chain links TRBV5-1 with TRBJ1-1, with D tentatively TRBD1 (5 bases). The V end was cut by 1 base, the J end by 3 bases, with 10 bases between. Germline values: CDR1 SGHRS, CDR2 YFSETQ. CDR3 length: 14 amino acids. As DNA, the CDR3 is TGCGCCAGCAGCTTGAGGGACGTCTACACTGAAGCTTTCTTT. Translating gives CASSLRDVYTEAFF.

This clone came up once. Other DNA sequences in this sample translate to the same CDR3. This sequence joins TRBV6-1 and TRBJ2-7; possibly TRBD1 or TRBD2 for D (5 bases each). The germline gives CDR1 MNHNS, CDR2 SASEGT. With 5 bases removed from V and 2 bases from J, the gap between germline ends came to 10 bases. CDR3 length: 13 amino acids. The CDR3 protein is CASSTGAAYEQYF. In DNA, the CDR3 is TGTGCCAGCAGTACCGGGGCCGCCTACGAGCAGTACTTC.

The sample holds a few counts of this clone. The gene calls are TRBV21-1 and TRBJ2-7; the table's D call of TRBD1 was not tested on the DNA. TRBV21-1 is a pseudogene locus. The CDR3 runs 16 residues. The DNA of the CDR3 is TGTGCCAGCAGCGTCCGAGGACAGGGCGTGCCCTACGAGCAGTACTTC. This gives the protein CASSVRGQGVPYEQYF.

This clone was seen only a few times. This chain uses TRBV5-1 with TRBJ1-2; 7 positions agree with TRBD1. The germline V gene has CDR1 SGHRS and CDR2 YFSETQ. The CDR3 has 15 amino acids. The junction had 10 bases not matched to a gene; V was cut back by 4 bases and J by 4 bases. The DNA for the CDR3 is TGCGCCAGCAGCCCAAACCAGGGACAGAGCTATGGCTACACCTTC. Residues: CASSPNQGQSYGYTF.

The sample holds one count of this clone. This chain joins TRBV14 and TRBJ2-3, with 8 nucleotides matching TRBD2. The J segment lost 3 bases and the V segment lost 4 bases, leaving 3 bases of the junction unmatched. CDR3 length: 14 amino acids. In germline, CDR1 is SGHDN, CDR2 FVKESK. This CDR3 reads CASSPAGVTDTQYF. CDR3 nucleotides: TGTGCCAGCAGCCCAGCGGGAGTAACAGATACGCAGTATTTT.

This rearrangement joins TRBV11-3 to TRBJ2-7; D not certain. Trimming took off 5 bases at V and 7 bases at J, with 15 bases between the two ends. In germline, CDR1 is SGHNT, CDR2 YENEEA. The CDR3 runs to 13 residues. The CDR3 sequence is CASSRYGEGEQYF. CDR3 DNA sequence: TGTGCCAGCAGCCGATATGGCGAAGGGGAGCAGTACTTC.

The rearrangement links TRBV7-9 to TRBJ1-2, with D hard to call. The germline V and J ends were trimmed by 5 bases and 6 bases, with 13 bases remaining between them. From germline, CDR1 is SEHNR and CDR2 FQNEAQ (reference sequence). CDR3 length: 13 amino acids. The CDR3 loop is CASSRTDLDGYTF. The CDR3 nucleotides are TGTGCCAGCAGCCGGACCGATCTAGATGGCTACACCTTC.

For the CDR3, the DNA is TGTGCCAGCAGCTTCGGGACACCGAGTGTTGTTGAAGCTTTCTTT. Translation: CASSFGTPSVVEAFF. The chain couples TRBV7-9 to TRBJ1-1; perhaps TRBD1 as D (6 bases). This CDR3 region has 15 residues. The germline V and J ends were trimmed by 3 bases and 7 bases, with 18 bases remaining between them. Germline CDR1 SEHNR, CDR2 FQNEAQ (reference sequence).

The chain carries TRBV19 and TRBJ1-2; 7 nucleotides match TRBD1. CDR1 is LNHDA and CDR2 is SQIVND in the germline V gene (reference sequence). The V segment lost 6 bases and the J segment 5 bases; nucleotides outside the gene matches: 6. The CDR3 is made up of 13 amino acids. DNA of the CDR3: TGTGCCAGTAGCCCGGGGACAGTTTATGGCTACACCTTC. Amino acids: CASSPGTVYGYTF. Looking up the rest from reference TRBV19 and TRBJ1-2 gives the full variable domain: DGGITQSPKYLFRKEGQNVTLSCEQNLNHDAMYWYRQDPGQGLRLIYYSQIVNDFQKGDIAEGYSVSREKKESFPLTVTSAQKNPTAFYLCASSPGTVYGYTFGSGTRLTVV.

This sequence joins TRBV25-1 and TRBJ1-4; unclear D gene. Trimming left V 3 bases short and J 8 bases short, with 19 bases between. CDR1 is MGHDK and CDR2 is SYGVNS in the germline V gene. The CDR3 contains 16 residues. The CDR3 is CASSEGWQNPGEKLFF. The CDR3 DNA reads as TGTGCCAGCAGTGAGGGTTGGCAGAACCCCGGGGAAAAACTGTTTTTT.